This T cell receptor (beta chain) comes out of a study of blood T cell repertoires in COVID-19. Overall study: Sites across the United States, Italy and Spain contributed samples from acute and convalescent COVID-19. T cells, B-cell-depleted T cells, or PBMCs supplied cDNA or gDNA.

This CDR3 is built from 16 residues. V shed 2 bases, J shed 4 bases, and the junction held 5 bases outside the gene matches. Germline CDR1 reads SGHNT; CDR2 reads YYREEE (reference sequence). Per the authors' pipeline: Nucleated cell number was recorded as an estimate derived from reference gene primer amplification. Data came from immunoSEQ multiplex PCR; TCRdb stores just in-frame clones and leaves some out. Clone size and V and J calls were adopted from that table, with D and trimming inferred from the DNA. The sample contains approximately 270,000 clones, 87% of which appear only once. The gene calls are TRBV5-4 and TRBJ2-7, with TRBD2 matching 14 bases. The sequenced material came from peripheral blood. This sequence originates from a man aged 18 to 35 with active or convalescent COVID-19. The CDR3 protein is CASSFRLAGGPYEQYF. Written as DNA, the CDR3 is TGTGCCAGCAGCTTTCGACTAGCGGGAGGGCCTTACGAGCAGTACTTC.